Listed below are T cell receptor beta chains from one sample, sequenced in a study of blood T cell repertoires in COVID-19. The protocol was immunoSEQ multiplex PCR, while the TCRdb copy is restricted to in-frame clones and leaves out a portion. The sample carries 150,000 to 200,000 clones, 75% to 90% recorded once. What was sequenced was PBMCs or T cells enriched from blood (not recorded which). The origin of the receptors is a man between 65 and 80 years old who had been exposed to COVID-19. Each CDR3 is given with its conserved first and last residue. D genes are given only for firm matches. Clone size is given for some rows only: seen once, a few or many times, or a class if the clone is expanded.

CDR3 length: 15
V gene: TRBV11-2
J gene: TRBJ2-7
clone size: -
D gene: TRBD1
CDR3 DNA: TGTGCCAGCAGCTTAGGAGGGGGACAGTTCTACGAGCAGTACTTC
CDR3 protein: CASSLGGGQFYEQYF

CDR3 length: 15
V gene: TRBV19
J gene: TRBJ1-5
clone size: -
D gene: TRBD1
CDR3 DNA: TGTGCCAGTAGTCTTCTCGACAGGGACAGTCAGCCCCAGCATTTT
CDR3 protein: CASSLLDRDSQPQHF

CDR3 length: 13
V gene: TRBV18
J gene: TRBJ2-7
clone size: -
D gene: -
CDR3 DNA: TGTGCCAGCTCACCCGGACGGACTTACGAGCAGTACTTC
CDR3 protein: CASSPGRTYEQYF

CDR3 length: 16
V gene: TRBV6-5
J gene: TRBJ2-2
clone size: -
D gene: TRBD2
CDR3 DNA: TGTGCCAGCAGTTCACCTAGCGGGAGAGGGACCGGGGAGCTGTTTTTT
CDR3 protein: CASSSPSGRGTGELFF

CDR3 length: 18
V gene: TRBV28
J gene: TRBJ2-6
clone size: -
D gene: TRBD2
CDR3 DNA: TGTGCCAGCAGTTCGGGGGAGGGCCTCACCTCTGGGGCCAACGTCCTGACTTTC
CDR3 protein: CASSSGEGLTSGANVLTF

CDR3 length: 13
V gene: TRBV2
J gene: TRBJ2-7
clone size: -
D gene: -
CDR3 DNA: TGTGCCAGCAAGGGAGGTCCATCCTACGAGCAGTACTTC
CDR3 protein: CASKGGPSYEQYF

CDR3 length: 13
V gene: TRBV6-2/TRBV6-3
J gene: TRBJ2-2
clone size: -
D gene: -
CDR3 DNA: TGTGCCAGCAGTTACTCCACTAGCGGGGAGCTGTTTTTT
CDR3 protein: CASSYSTSGELFF

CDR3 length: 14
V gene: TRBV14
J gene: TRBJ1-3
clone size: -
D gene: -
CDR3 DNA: TGTGCCAGCAGCCACAGGGTTGCCGGAAACACCATATATTTT
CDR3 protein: CASSHRVAGNTIYF

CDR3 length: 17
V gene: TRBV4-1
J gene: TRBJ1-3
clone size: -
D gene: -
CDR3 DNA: TGCGCCAGCAGCCAAGATTTGCGTCTTCACTCTGGAAACACCATATATTTT
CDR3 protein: CASSQDLRLHSGNTIYF

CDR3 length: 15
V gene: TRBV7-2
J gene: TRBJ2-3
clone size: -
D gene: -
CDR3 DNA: TGTGCCAGCAGCTTAGCCGGGTCTAGCACAGATACGCAGTATTTT
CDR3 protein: CASSLAGSSTDTQYF

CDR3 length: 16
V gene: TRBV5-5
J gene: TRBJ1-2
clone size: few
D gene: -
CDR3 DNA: TGTGCCAGCAGCTTGATAGCCGGTAGTGCTAACTATGGCTACACCTTC
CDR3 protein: CASSLIAGSANYGYTF

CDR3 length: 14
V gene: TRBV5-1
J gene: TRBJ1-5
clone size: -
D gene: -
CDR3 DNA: TGCGCCAGCAGCTCCAACGGGGGGAATCAGCCCCAGCATTTT
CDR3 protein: CASSSNGGNQPQHF

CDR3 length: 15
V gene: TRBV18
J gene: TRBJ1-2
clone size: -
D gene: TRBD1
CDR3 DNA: TGTGCCAGCTCACCACTCCTGACAGGGGAGTTTGGCTACACCTTC
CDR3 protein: CASSPLLTGEFGYTF

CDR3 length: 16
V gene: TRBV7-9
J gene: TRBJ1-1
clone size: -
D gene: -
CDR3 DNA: TGTGCCAGCAGCTTAAGTTTGTCGGGACAAACGGTAGGCGCTTTCTTT
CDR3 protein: CASSLSLSGQTVGAFF

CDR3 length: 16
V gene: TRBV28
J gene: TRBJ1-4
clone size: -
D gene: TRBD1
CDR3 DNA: TGTGCCAGCAGTTCCGGACAGGCAGCGGCTAATGAAAAACTGTTTTTT
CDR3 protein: CASSSGQAAANEKLFF

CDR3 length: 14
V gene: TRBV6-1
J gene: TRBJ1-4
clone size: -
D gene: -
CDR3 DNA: TGTGCCAGCAGTGAGCCGGGGGTGGGTGAAAAACTGTTTTTT
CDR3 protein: CASSEPGVGEKLFF

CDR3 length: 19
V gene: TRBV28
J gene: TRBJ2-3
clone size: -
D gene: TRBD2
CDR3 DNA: TGTGCCAGCAGTGGGGGACTTGGGCTAGCGGGTGGTAGCACAGATACGCAGTATTTT
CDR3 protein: CASSGGLGLAGGSTDTQYF

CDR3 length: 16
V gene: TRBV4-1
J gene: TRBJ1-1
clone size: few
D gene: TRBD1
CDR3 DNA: TGCGCCAGCAGCCAAGATAAGAGGCAGGGGGGCACTGAAGCTTTCTTT
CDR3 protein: CASSQDKRQGGTEAFF

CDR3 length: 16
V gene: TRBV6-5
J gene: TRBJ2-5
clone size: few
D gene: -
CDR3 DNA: TGTGCCAGCAGTTACTCGACCAGGCACACCGCGGGGACCCAGTACTTC
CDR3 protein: CASSYSTRHTAGTQYF

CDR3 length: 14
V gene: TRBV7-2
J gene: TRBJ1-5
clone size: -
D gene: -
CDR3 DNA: TGTGCCAGCAGCTTAGAGAGAGGGAATCAGCCCCAGCATTTT
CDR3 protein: CASSLERGNQPQHF

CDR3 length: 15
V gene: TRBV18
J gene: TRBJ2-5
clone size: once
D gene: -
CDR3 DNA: TGTGCCACCTCCTGGGGTAAGGGGGAGCAAGAGACCCAGTACTTC
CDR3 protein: CATSWGKGEQETQYF

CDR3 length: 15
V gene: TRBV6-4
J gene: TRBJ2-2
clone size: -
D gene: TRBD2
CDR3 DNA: TGTGCCAGCAGTAAGGGACTAGCGGGAGCCGGGGAGCTGTTTTTT
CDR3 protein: CASSKGLAGAGELFF

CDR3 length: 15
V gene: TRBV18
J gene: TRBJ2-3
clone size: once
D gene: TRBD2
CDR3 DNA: TGTGCCAGCTCACCCCTAGGGGCTAGCGGAGATACGCAGTATTTT
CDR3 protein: CASSPLGASGDTQYF

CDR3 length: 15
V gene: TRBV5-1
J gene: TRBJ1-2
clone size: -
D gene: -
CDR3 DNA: TGCGCCAGCAGCTTGGAGTCGGCAAGGGGCTATGGCTACACCTTC
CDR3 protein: CASSLESARGYGYTF

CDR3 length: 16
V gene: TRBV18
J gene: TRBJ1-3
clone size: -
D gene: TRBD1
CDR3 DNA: TGTGCCAGCTCACCACAACAGGGGTACTCTGGAAACACCATATATTTT
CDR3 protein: CASSPQQGYSGNTIYF

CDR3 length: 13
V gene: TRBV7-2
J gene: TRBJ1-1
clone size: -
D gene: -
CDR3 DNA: TGTGCCAGCAGCATTACAGGGTCACCTGAAGCTTTCTTT
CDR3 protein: CASSITGSPEAFF

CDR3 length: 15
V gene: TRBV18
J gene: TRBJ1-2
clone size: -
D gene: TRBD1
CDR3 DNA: TGTGCCAGCTCACCACCGTCAGACAGGGGCTATGGCTACACCTTC
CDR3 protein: CASSPPSDRGYGYTF

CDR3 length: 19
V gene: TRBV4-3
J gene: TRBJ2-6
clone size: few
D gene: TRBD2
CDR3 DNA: TGCGCCAGCAGCCAAGAGCGACTAGCGGGGTCCTCTGGGGCCAACGTCCTGACTTTC
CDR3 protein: CASSQERLAGSSGANVLTF

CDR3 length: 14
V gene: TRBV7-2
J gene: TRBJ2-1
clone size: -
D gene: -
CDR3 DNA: TGTGCCAGCAGCTTTGGGGGCGGCTACAATGAGCAGTTCTTC
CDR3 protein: CASSFGGGYNEQFF

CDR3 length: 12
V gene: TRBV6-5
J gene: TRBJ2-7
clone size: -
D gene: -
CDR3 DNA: TGTGCCAGCAGTTCCTTCAGAGGCGAGCAGTACTTC
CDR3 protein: CASSSFRGEQYF

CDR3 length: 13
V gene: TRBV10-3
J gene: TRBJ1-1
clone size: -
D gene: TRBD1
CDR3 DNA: TGTGCCTCCATGGGACAGCCGAACACTGAAGCTTTCTTT
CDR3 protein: CASMGQPNTEAFF

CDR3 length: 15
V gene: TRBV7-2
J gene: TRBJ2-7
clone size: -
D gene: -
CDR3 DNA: TGTGCCAGCAGCTTAGCTCCCCGGAGGCCCTACGAGCAGTACTTC
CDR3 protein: CASSLAPRRPYEQYF

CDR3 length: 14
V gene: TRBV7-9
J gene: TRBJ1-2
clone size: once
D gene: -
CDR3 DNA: TGTGCCAGCAGCTTAAGACAGCTGGGGAATGGCTACACCTTC
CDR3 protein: CASSLRQLGNGYTF

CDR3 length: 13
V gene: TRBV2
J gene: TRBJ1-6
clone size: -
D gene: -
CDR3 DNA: TGTGCCAGCACCAGCAGGTATAATTCACCCCTCCACTTT
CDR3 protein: CASTSRYNSPLHF

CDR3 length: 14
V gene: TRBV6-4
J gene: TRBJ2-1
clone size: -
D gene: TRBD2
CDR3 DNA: TGTGCCAGCAGTGCTAGCGGGTTGTTGAATGAGCAGTTCTTC
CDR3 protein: CASSASGLLNEQFF

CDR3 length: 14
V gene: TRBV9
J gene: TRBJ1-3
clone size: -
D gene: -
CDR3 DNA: TGTGCCAGCAGCCTCCCCGGGGCTGGAAACACCATATATTTT
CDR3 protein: CASSLPGAGNTIYF

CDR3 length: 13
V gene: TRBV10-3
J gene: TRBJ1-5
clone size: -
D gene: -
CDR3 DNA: TGTGCCATCAGTGAGTCCCAGGGTGAGCCCCAGCATTTT
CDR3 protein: CAISESQGEPQHF

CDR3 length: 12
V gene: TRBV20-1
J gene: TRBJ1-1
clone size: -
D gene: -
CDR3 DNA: TGCAGTGCTAGTGCGGGGAGCACTGAAGCTTTCTTT
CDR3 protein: CSASAGSTEAFF

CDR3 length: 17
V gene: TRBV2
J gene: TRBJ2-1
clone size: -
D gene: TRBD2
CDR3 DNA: TGTGCCAGCTCCCGCCTGGGAGCGGGGCCACCCTACAATGAGCAGTTCTTC
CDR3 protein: CASSRLGAGPPYNEQFF

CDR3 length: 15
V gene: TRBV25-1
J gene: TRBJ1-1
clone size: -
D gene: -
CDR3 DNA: TGTGCCAGCAGTGAATTACGCGGAGTCGAGTCTGAAGCTTTCTTT
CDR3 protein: CASSELRGVESEAFF

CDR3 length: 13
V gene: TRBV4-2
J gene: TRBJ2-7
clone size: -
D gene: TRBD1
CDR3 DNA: TGTGCCAGCAGCCAAACGGACAGGGCCGAGCAGTACTTC
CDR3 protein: CASSQTDRAEQYF

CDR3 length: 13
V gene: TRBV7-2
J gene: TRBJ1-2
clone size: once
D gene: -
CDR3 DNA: TGTGCCAGCAGCGGGGCTTCGGGCTATGGCTACACCTTC
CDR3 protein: CASSGASGYGYTF

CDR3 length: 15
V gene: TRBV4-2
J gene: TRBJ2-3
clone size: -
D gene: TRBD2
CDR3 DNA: TGTGCCAGCAGTCGAACTAGCGGGGGGGAAGATACGCAGTATTTT
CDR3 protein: CASSRTSGGEDTQYF

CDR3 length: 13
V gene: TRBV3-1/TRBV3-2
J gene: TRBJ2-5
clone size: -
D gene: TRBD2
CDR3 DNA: TGTGCCAGCAGCCGACTAGCCCCAGAGACCCAGTACTTC
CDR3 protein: CASSRLAPETQYF

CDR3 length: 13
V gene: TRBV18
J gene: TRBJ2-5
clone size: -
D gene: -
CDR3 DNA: TGTGCCAGCTCCCAGGTTTACCAGGAGACCCAGTACTTC
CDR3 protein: CASSQVYQETQYF

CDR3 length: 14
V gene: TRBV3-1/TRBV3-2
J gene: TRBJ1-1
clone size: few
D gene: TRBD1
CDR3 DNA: TGTGCCAGCAGCCCACAGGGGGGGAACACTGAAGCTTTCTTT
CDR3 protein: CASSPQGGNTEAFF

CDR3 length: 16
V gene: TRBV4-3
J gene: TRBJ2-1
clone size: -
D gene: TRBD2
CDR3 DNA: TGCGCCAGCAGCCAAGAAACTAGCGGAGTATACAATGAGCAGTTCTTC
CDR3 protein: CASSQETSGVYNEQFF

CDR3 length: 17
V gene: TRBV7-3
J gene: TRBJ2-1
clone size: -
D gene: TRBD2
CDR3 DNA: TGTGCCAGCAGCTTAATTCCTAGGGCTAGCGGGGACGGTGAGCAGTTCTTC
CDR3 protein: CASSLIPRASGDGEQFF

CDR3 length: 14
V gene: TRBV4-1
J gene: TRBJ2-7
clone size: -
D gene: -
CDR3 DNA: TGCGCCAGCAGCCCTAGCACACAGGGTTACGAGCAGTACTTC
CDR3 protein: CASSPSTQGYEQYF

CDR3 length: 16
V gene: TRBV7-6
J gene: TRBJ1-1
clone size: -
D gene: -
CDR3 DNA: TGTGCCAGCAGCTCCCTCCCTTCGAGAGGCGGGAATGAAGCTTTCTTT
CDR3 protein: CASSSLPSRGGNEAFF

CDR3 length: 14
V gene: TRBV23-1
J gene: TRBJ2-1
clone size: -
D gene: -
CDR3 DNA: TGCGCCAGCAGTTCGATTCAGGGGCATAATGAGCAGTTCTTC
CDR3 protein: CASSSIQGHNEQFF

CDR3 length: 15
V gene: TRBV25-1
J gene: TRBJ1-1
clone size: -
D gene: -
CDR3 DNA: TGTGCCAGCAGTGAATCTGACGTCGCAGGCACTGAAGCTTTCTTT
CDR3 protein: CASSESDVAGTEAFF